These 9 T cell receptor beta chains came from one sample sequenced in a study of blood T cell repertoires in COVID-19 (dated by TCRdb to the early 2020s). The library was generated by the immunoSEQ multiplex PCR assay. As stored in TCRdb, this immuneACCESS dataset retains in-frame rearrangements with V and J assigned. A fraction of the clones does not appear; measured against another copy, unresolved V genes explain less than half of the discrepancy, and the remainder lacks a known reason. The table for this sample lists 40,000 to 60,000 clones; roughly 80% of them were counted only once. The ten largest make up roughly 4.4% of the sample. Material for sequencing was peripheral blood. Receptors originate from a man in his fifties or sixties with active COVID-19.

The rearrangement joins TRBV5-5 to TRBJ1-1; 10 bases are a match to TRBD1. The CDR3 contains 15 residues. Germline CDR1 is SGHKS and CDR2 is YYEKEE (reference sequence). Unmatched junction bases numbered 9, after V lost 4 bases and J lost 6 bases. CDR3 DNA: TGTGCCAGCAGCGCCCGGACAGGGGGAGGATCTGAAGCTTTCTTT. This gives the protein CASSARTGGGSEAFF.

This clone was detected a few times. The CDR3 nucleotides are TGCGCCAGCAGCTCGACAGGGGCCCAAGAGACCCAGTACTTC. Translated, it gives CASSSTGAQETQYF. This chain uses TRBV5-1 with TRBJ2-5, with 8 bases matching TRBD1. CDR1 and CDR2 from the germline V gene are SGHRS and YFSETQ. The V segment lost 3 bases and the J segment 1 base; nucleotides outside the gene matches: 2. CDR3 length: 14 residues. Based on the CDR3 plus reference TRBV5-1 and TRBJ2-5, the full variable domain is KAGVTQTPRYLIKTRGQQVTLSCSPISGHRSVSWYQQTPGQGLQFLFEYFSETQRNKGNFPGRFSGRQFSNSRSEMNVSTLELGDSALYLCASSSTGAQETQYFGPGTRLLVL.

The V call is TRBV4-1, the J call TRBJ1-2; D is ambiguous. The germline CDR1 and CDR2 sequences are MGHRA and YSYEKL. This CDR3 comprises 17 residues. V dropped 4 bases and J dropped 5 bases, with 23 bases sitting between them. CDR3 region: CASSPQSAASRGYGYTF. CDR3 in DNA: TGCGCCAGCAGCCCCCAGTCCGCAGCAAGTAGAGGTTATGGCTACACCTTC.

The chain couples TRBV27 to TRBJ2-1; 8 positions agree with TRBD2. CDR3 length: 15 residues. Germline values: CDR1 MNHEY, CDR2 SMNVEV (reference sequence). The ends lost 2 bases at V and 4 bases at J; junction bases unmatched: 4. The CDR3 here is CASSLAGGPYNEQFF. For the CDR3, the DNA is TGTGCCAGCAGTTTAGCGGGGGGCCCTTACAATGAGCAGTTCTTC.

The chain carries TRBV7-2 and TRBJ2-1; 12 bases map to TRBD1. Per the germline V gene, CDR1 is SGHTA and CDR2 is FQGNSA. The CDR3 has 15 residues. J lost 7 bases, V lost 5 bases, and 6 bases had no gene match. CDR3 sequence: CASSPRDRGRNEQFF. DNA for the CDR3: TGTGCCAGCAGCCCCCGGGACAGGGGGCGTAATGAGCAGTTCTTC.

This chain joins TRBV4-1 and TRBJ1-4, with TRBD1 matching 9 bases. V gave up 7 bases and J gave up 3 bases; unmatched junction bases: 9. The CDR3 contains 16 residues. Germline V gene data show CDR1 as MGHRA and CDR2 as YSYEKL. Written as DNA, the CDR3 is TGCGCCAGCAAATTGTTACAGGGGGCTTCTAATGAAAAACTGTTTTTT. Its protein product is CASKLLQGASNEKLFF.

The chain is built from TRBV4-1 and TRBJ2-7; weak D call: TRBD2 (7 bases). The CDR3 runs to 16 residues. From germline, CDR1 is MGHRA and CDR2 YSYEKL. V was cut by 1 base and J by 0 bases, with 13 bases left in between. CDR3 in DNA: TGCGCCAGCAGCCAAGGAAGGGGGGGTAGCTCCTACGAGCAGTACTTC. Translated, it gives CASSQGRGGSSYEQYF.

The chain carries TRBV4-1 and TRBJ2-4; a possible D gene is TRBD2 (5 bases). This CDR3 spans 16 amino acids. V lost 1 base to trimming and J lost 9 bases, with 19 bases between them. In germline, CDR1 is MGHRA, CDR2 YSYEKL. Written as DNA, the CDR3 is TGCGCCAGCAGCCAAGGAACATCTAGCCAAATCGTCATTCAGTACTTC. As protein: CASSQGTSSQIVIQYF.

This clone has just a few counts. This sequence joins TRBV5-4 and TRBJ1-1, with D tentatively TRBD1 (6 bases). Trimming shortened V by 2 bases and J by 7 bases, and 15 bases separated the two germline ends. In germline, CDR1 is SGHNT, CDR2 YYREEE (reference sequence). This CDR3 spans 14 amino acids. The DNA of the CDR3 is TGTGCCAGCAGCTTTACAGGGTCCCGACGTGAAGCTTTCTTT. Translated, it gives CASSFTGSRREAFF.